What follows are 13 T cell receptor beta chains derived from one specimen sequenced in a study of T cell changes during pregnancy in multiple sclerosis. Profiled with immunoSEQ multiplex PCR; TCRdb holds only in-frame clones, not every one. The sample has about 75,000 clones, 90% to 95% seen once. Sequences were derived from CD4+ T cells from peripheral blood mononuclear cells, sampled before pregnancy. These receptors were collected from a female donor with multiple sclerosis, enrolled in a pregnancy study.

This chain connects TRBV5-4 to TRBJ1-2; 9 nucleotides agree with TRBD1. The CDR3 covers 13 residues. Germline CDR1 is SGHNT and CDR2 is YYREEE (reference sequence). The V gene end was trimmed by 2 bases and the J gene end by 13 bases; junction bases not matched to a gene: 9. CDR3 amino acids: CASSLPGQGTRTF. DNA for the CDR3: TGTGCCAGCAGCTTACCTGGACAGGGGACACGCACCTTC.

The gene calls are TRBV11-3 and TRBJ1-1; 7 nucleotides match TRBD1. The V and J ends lost 7 bases and 1 base, in that order; junction bases with no gene match: 6. CDR1 SGHNT and CDR2 YENEEA come from the germline V gene. CDR3 size: 14 residues. This CDR3 reads CASTGQATNTEAFF. The CDR3 coding sequence is TGTGCCAGCACCGGACAGGCCACGAACACTGAAGCTTTCTTT.

This sequence joins TRBV11-3 and TRBJ2-7, with 8 bases fitting TRBD2. The ends lost 0 bases at V and 3 bases at J; junction bases unmatched: 13. The CDR3 length is 18 residues. Germline values: CDR1 SGHNT, CDR2 YENEEA. The CDR3 loop is CASSLDVGGGLTVYEQYF. For the CDR3, the DNA is TGTGCCAGCAGCTTAGATGTCGGGGGGGGCCTCACAGTCTACGAGCAGTACTTC.

The chain has TRBV29-1 and TRBJ2-1, with TRBD2 identical over 7 bases. J gave up 9 bases and V 7 bases, and 18 bases lay outside the gene matches. Germline CDR1 and CDR2: SQVTM and ANQGSEA. The CDR3 is 15 residues long. The CDR3 DNA reads TGCAGCGCTGAGGTACTAGCGAGAGGAGGAGGTGAGCAGTTCTTC. Protein product: CSAEVLARGGGEQFF.

The rearrangement joins TRBV6-1 to TRBJ1-2; D might be TRBD1 (6 bases). The CDR3 spans 14 residues. Germline-derived CDR1 and CDR2 are MNHNS and SASEGT. Trimming pared 6 bases from V and 3 bases from J, leaving 14 bases between. CDR3: CASRGGGGDYGYTF. The DNA for the CDR3 is TGTGCCAGCAGGGGGGGCGGGGGCGACTATGGCTACACCTTC.

V usage is TRBV13 and J usage is TRBJ1-6; D may be TRBD1 (6 bases). The germline V gene has CDR1 PRHDT and CDR2 FYEKMQ (reference sequence). The CDR3 spans 16 residues. V lost 5 bases and J lost 0, with 11 bases in between. The CDR3, as DNA: TGTGCCAGCAGCGGACCGGGACACTCCTATAATTCACCCCTCCACTTT. Protein sequence: CASSGPGHSYNSPLHF.

The chain employs TRBV6-5 and TRBJ2-2, with unresolved D. Germline lookup yields CDR1 MNHEY and CDR2 SVGAGI. The length of the CDR3 is 16 residues. V lost 3 bases, J lost 6 bases, and 17 bases lay in between. CDR3 in amino acids: CASSYSLFVSAGELFF. The CDR3 DNA follows: TGTGCCAGCAGTTATAGTTTGTTCGTTTCGGCCGGGGAGCTGTTTTTT.

The chain carries TRBV6-5 and TRBJ2-2; D is perhaps TRBD2 (5 bases). The germline CDR1 and CDR2 sequences are MNHEY and SVGAGI. CDR3 length: 14 amino acids. V was clipped by 4 bases and J by 5 bases, with 11 bases between them. The CDR3 coding sequence is TGTGCCAGCAGTTCCCGAGGGAAGACCGGGGAGCTGTTTTTT. It specifies CASSSRGKTGELFF.

The chain joins TRBV19 to TRBJ2-1; D remains unclear. Per the germline V gene, CDR1 is LNHDA and CDR2 is SQIVND (reference sequence). Trimming pared 3 bases from V and 9 bases from J, leaving 9 bases between. This CDR3 is built from 12 residues. DNA of the CDR3: TGTGCCAGTAGTATGAGGTATACTGAGCAGTTCTTC. It specifies CASSMRYTEQFF.

The chain joins TRBV7-8 to TRBJ2-1; D remains unclear. Germline V gene data show CDR1 as SGHVS and CDR2 as FQNEAQ. V was clipped by 1 base and J by 0 bases, with 7 bases between them. The CDR3 sequence is 15 residues long. The CDR3 spells CASSLELNSYNEQFF. As DNA, the CDR3 is TGTGCCAGCAGCTTAGAACTAAACTCCTACAATGAGCAGTTCTTC. The entire variable domain, with the rest obtained from reference TRBV7-8 and TRBJ2-1, is as follows: GAGVSQSPRYKVAKRGQDVALRCDPISGHVSLFWYQQALGQGPEFLTYFQNEAQLDKSGLPSDRFFAERPEGSVSTLKIQRTQQEDSAVYLCASSLELNSYNEQFFGPGTRLTVL.

The chain employs TRBV5-1 and TRBJ1-2; 7 nucleotides line up with TRBD1. The junction had 7 bases not matched to a gene; V was cut back by 4 bases and J by 7 bases. The CDR3 covers 13 residues. CDR1 is SGHRS, CDR2 YFSETQ, per germline. The CDR3 is CASSQGGQGGYTF. CDR3 coding DNA: TGCGCCAGCAGCCAAGGGGGCCAGGGTGGCTACACCTTC.

The V gene is TRBV7-2, the J gene TRBJ2-5; D gene unclear. This CDR3 contains 12 residues. V dropped 2 bases and J dropped 5 bases, with 6 bases sitting between them. Germline V gives CDR1 SGHTA, CDR2 FQGNSA. The CDR3 DNA reads as TGTGCCAGCAGCTTAAGCCCGGAGACCCAGTACTTC. It codes for CASSLSPETQYF. The full variable domain, with the rest looked up from reference TRBV7-2 and TRBJ2-5, is GAGVSQSPSNKVTEKGKDVELRCDPISGHTALYWYRQSLGQGLEFLIYFQGNSAPDKSGLPSDRFSAERTGGSVSTLTIQRTQQEDSAVYLCASSLSPETQYFGPGTRLLVL.

Only one count was recorded for this clone. The V and J genes are TRBV6-6 and TRBJ2-5, with D maybe TRBD2 (6 bases). Trimming took off 0 bases at V and 4 bases at J, with 12 bases between the two ends. Germline CDR1 and CDR2: MNHNY and SVGAGI (reference sequence). The length of the CDR3 is 15 residues. The DNA for the CDR3 is TGTGCCAGCAGTTACTCCGGGGGTTTTGGAGAGACCCAGTACTTC. It is translated as CASSYSGGFGETQYF.